The rows below give T cell receptor beta chains drawn from one sample of a study of shared clonotypes between healthy human individuals. Some clones are missing from TCRdb's copy, which holds only in-frame ones; the method was immunoSEQ multiplex PCR. There are 650,000 to 750,000 clones in the sample; 72% occur only once, and around 2% lies in the top ten. Material: memory CD4+ T cells sorted from blood. The source of these receptors is a young woman in good health. CDR3s include the opening cysteine and the closing phenylalanine or tryptophan. D genes are given only for firm matches. A row's size may be missing; if present it is once, few, many or a size class.

CDR3 length: 17
V gene: TRBV7-2
J gene: TRBJ1-2
D gene: -
clone size: -
CDR3 DNA: TGTGCCAGCAGCTTAGTTTCCGTCGGGGTAGGGAACTATGGCTACACCTTC
CDR3 protein: CASSLVSVGVGNYGYTF

CDR3 length: 16
V gene: TRBV6-1
J gene: TRBJ1-2
D gene: -
clone size: -
CDR3 DNA: TGTGCCAGCAGTGATGGGTTGGGTACGGCTAACTATGGCTACACCTTC
CDR3 protein: CASSDGLGTANYGYTF

CDR3 length: 16
V gene: TRBV11-1
J gene: TRBJ2-2
D gene: -
clone size: -
CDR3 DNA: TGTGCCAGCAGCTTAGTAGGCTCTATTAGCCCCGGGGAGCTGTTTTTT
CDR3 protein: CASSLVGSISPGELFF

CDR3 length: 13
V gene: TRBV13
J gene: TRBJ1-2
D gene: -
clone size: -
CDR3 DNA: TGTGCCAGCAGCTTATACACTAACTATGGCTACACCTTC
CDR3 protein: CASSLYTNYGYTF

CDR3 length: 15
V gene: TRBV11-2
J gene: TRBJ2-7
D gene: TRBD1
clone size: -
CDR3 DNA: TGTGCCAGCAGCTTAAGGGGGACAGGAGGAAACGAGCAGTACTTC
CDR3 protein: CASSLRGTGGNEQYF

CDR3 length: 15
V gene: TRBV7-8
J gene: TRBJ1-1
D gene: -
clone size: few
CDR3 DNA: TGTGCCAGCAGCTTAGCGTCTCAGGGCTTGACTGAAGCTTTCTTT
CDR3 protein: CASSLASQGLTEAFF

CDR3 length: 13
V gene: TRBV30
J gene: TRBJ2-5
D gene: -
clone size: -
CDR3 DNA: TGTGCCTGGAGGAGGGGACACGGAGAGACCCAGTACTTC
CDR3 protein: CAWRRGHGETQYF

CDR3 length: 14
V gene: TRBV5-1
J gene: TRBJ2-7
D gene: TRBD1
clone size: few
CDR3 DNA: TGCGCCAGCAGAAGGGACAGGTCAACCTACGAGCAGTACTTC
CDR3 protein: CASRRDRSTYEQYF

CDR3 length: 14
V gene: TRBV12-5
J gene: TRBJ2-7
D gene: -
clone size: many
CDR3 DNA: TGTGCTAGTGGTTTGGTACCCAGGCGGCGGGAGCAGTACTTC
CDR3 protein: CASGLVPRRREQYF

CDR3 length: 15
V gene: TRBV6-6
J gene: TRBJ1-5
D gene: -
clone size: -
CDR3 DNA: TGTGCCAGCTCCTGGCTCGGCGGTAGCAATCAGCCCCAGCATTTT
CDR3 protein: CASSWLGGSNQPQHF

CDR3 length: 12
V gene: TRBV28
J gene: TRBJ2-1
D gene: TRBD2
clone size: -
CDR3 DNA: TGTGCCAGCAGACCTACTACTAGCGGGCTATTCTTC
CDR3 protein: CASRPTTSGLFF

CDR3 length: 18
V gene: TRBV5-1
J gene: TRBJ1-4
D gene: -
clone size: -
CDR3 DNA: TGCGCCAGCAGCTTCTATTTGGGGGACGGAGGCACTAATGAAAAACTGTTTTTT
CDR3 protein: CASSFYLGDGGTNEKLFF

CDR3 length: 14
V gene: TRBV10-3
J gene: TRBJ2-3
D gene: TRBD1
clone size: once
CDR3 DNA: TGTGCCAGCGACGCAGGGGGCCCCACAGATACGCAGTATTTT
CDR3 protein: CASDAGGPTDTQYF

CDR3 length: 12
V gene: TRBV7-7
J gene: TRBJ2-2
D gene: -
clone size: -
CDR3 DNA: TGTGCCAGCAGCCAATGGAACGGGGAGCTGTTTTTT
CDR3 protein: CASSQWNGELFF

CDR3 length: 13
V gene: TRBV11-2
J gene: TRBJ2-1
D gene: -
clone size: -
CDR3 DNA: TGTGCCAGCAGCTTAGGTTCGGTGAATGAGCAGTTCTTC
CDR3 protein: CASSLGSVNEQFF

CDR3 length: 14
V gene: TRBV30
J gene: TRBJ2-2
D gene: TRBD1
clone size: -
CDR3 DNA: TGTGCCTGGAGCGACAAACAGGGGACCGGGGAGCTGTTTTTT
CDR3 protein: CAWSDKQGTGELFF

CDR3 length: 15
V gene: TRBV29-1
J gene: TRBJ1-2
D gene: TRBD1
clone size: -
CDR3 DNA: TGCAGCGTTGACCCCCTACAGGGGTTCTCCTATGGCTACACCTTC
CDR3 protein: CSVDPLQGFSYGYTF

CDR3 length: 13
V gene: TRBV15
J gene: TRBJ2-3
D gene: -
clone size: -
CDR3 DNA: TGTGCCACCAGCGACCAGTTCGCAGATACGCAGTATTTT
CDR3 protein: CATSDQFADTQYF

CDR3 length: 12
V gene: TRBV29-1
J gene: TRBJ2-5
D gene: TRBD1
clone size: -
CDR3 DNA: TGCAGCGTTAGGACAGGGCAGGAGACCCAGTACTTC
CDR3 protein: CSVRTGQETQYF

CDR3 length: 18
V gene: TRBV5-4
J gene: TRBJ2-7
D gene: TRBD2
clone size: -
CDR3 DNA: TGTGCCAGCAGCCGCGGGGCTAGCGGGAGGAATTGGGCCTACGAGCAGTACTTC
CDR3 protein: CASSRGASGRNWAYEQYF

CDR3 length: 13
V gene: TRBV7-9
J gene: TRBJ1-1
D gene: -
clone size: -
CDR3 DNA: TGTGCCAGCAGCTATGGGCCGAACACTGAAGCTTTCTTT
CDR3 protein: CASSYGPNTEAFF

CDR3 length: 17
V gene: TRBV19
J gene: TRBJ2-2
D gene: TRBD1
clone size: -
CDR3 DNA: TGTGCCAGTAGTATAGGGGACAGGGGGTGGCCACCCGGGGAGCTGTTTTTT
CDR3 protein: CASSIGDRGWPPGELFF

CDR3 length: 13
V gene: TRBV19
J gene: TRBJ1-1
D gene: -
clone size: once
CDR3 DNA: TGTGCCTCAAACTTACAGGAGAACACTGAAGCTTTCTTT
CDR3 protein: CASNLQENTEAFF

CDR3 length: 16
V gene: TRBV5-6
J gene: TRBJ2-1
D gene: TRBD2
clone size: -
CDR3 DNA: TGTGCCAGCAGCTTGTTTTCTAGCGGCAGTTACGATGAGCAGTTCTTC
CDR3 protein: CASSLFSSGSYDEQFF

CDR3 length: 16
V gene: TRBV7-8
J gene: TRBJ2-7
D gene: TRBD2
clone size: once
CDR3 DNA: TGTGCCAGCAGCTTAGTGGGAGGGCAGACCATGGGCGAGCAGTACTTC
CDR3 protein: CASSLVGGQTMGEQYF

CDR3 length: 15
V gene: TRBV2
J gene: TRBJ2-1
D gene: TRBD2
clone size: -
CDR3 DNA: TGTGCCAGCAGTCCACTAGCGGGAGAACTTTGGGAGCAGTTCTTC
CDR3 protein: CASSPLAGELWEQFF

CDR3 length: 14
V gene: TRBV2
J gene: TRBJ2-7
D gene: TRBD1
clone size: -
CDR3 DNA: TGTGCCAGCAGTGTGGGACAGGGTACCTACGAGCAGTACTTC
CDR3 protein: CASSVGQGTYEQYF

CDR3 length: 14
V gene: TRBV28
J gene: TRBJ1-2
D gene: -
clone size: -
CDR3 DNA: TGTGCCAGCAGTTCGACAGTCCCTAACTATGGCTACACCTTC
CDR3 protein: CASSSTVPNYGYTF

CDR3 length: 16
V gene: TRBV11-2
J gene: TRBJ2-1
D gene: -
clone size: -
CDR3 DNA: TGTGCCAGCAGGCCGGTCGCCAGGGGTTCGGGTAATGAGCAGTTCTTC
CDR3 protein: CASRPVARGSGNEQFF

CDR3 length: 14
V gene: TRBV19
J gene: TRBJ2-1
D gene: -
clone size: -
CDR3 DNA: TGTGCCAGTAGAGAGCGGGCGTCATACAATGAGCAGTTCTTC
CDR3 protein: CASRERASYNEQFF

CDR3 length: 15
V gene: TRBV4-2
J gene: TRBJ1-4
D gene: -
clone size: -
CDR3 DNA: TGTGCCAGCAGCCAATATCAGGGCGTAGATGAAAAACTGTTTTTT
CDR3 protein: CASSQYQGVDEKLFF

CDR3 length: 13
V gene: TRBV5-1
J gene: TRBJ2-7
D gene: TRBD1
clone size: -
CDR3 DNA: TGCGCCAGCAGCTTGGACAGGGGGCGCGAGCAGTACTTC
CDR3 protein: CASSLDRGREQYF

CDR3 length: 14
V gene: TRBV29-1
J gene: TRBJ1-2
D gene: -
clone size: -
CDR3 DNA: TGCAGCGTTGATCGGGACTCGAAAAGAGGTGGCTACACCTTC
CDR3 protein: CSVDRDSKRGGYTF

CDR3 length: 15
V gene: TRBV5-1
J gene: TRBJ1-4
D gene: TRBD1
clone size: once
CDR3 DNA: TGCGCCAGCAGCTTGGCGACAGGGGCCGGTGAAAAACTGTTTTTT
CDR3 protein: CASSLATGAGEKLFF

CDR3 length: 19
V gene: TRBV5-1
J gene: TRBJ2-3
D gene: TRBD2
clone size: -
CDR3 DNA: TGCGCCAGCAGCAACCTCAGGACTAGCGGGAGCTTCGGCACAGATACGCAGTATTTT
CDR3 protein: CASSNLRTSGSFGTDTQYF

CDR3 length: 15
V gene: TRBV5-8
J gene: TRBJ1-4
D gene: -
clone size: -
CDR3 DNA: TGTGCCAGCAGCTTGGATAGGGCCCGGCGTGAAAAACTGTTTTTT
CDR3 protein: CASSLDRARREKLFF

CDR3 length: 13
V gene: TRBV10-1
J gene: TRBJ1-2
D gene: -
clone size: -
CDR3 DNA: TGCGCCAGCAGTGAGTCAGGGAGGGGTGGCTACACCTTC
CDR3 protein: CASSESGRGGYTF

CDR3 length: 15
V gene: TRBV2
J gene: TRBJ1-5
D gene: -
clone size: -
CDR3 DNA: TGTGCCAGCAGGGCCGGGGCGTATAGCAATCAGCCCCAGCATTTT
CDR3 protein: CASRAGAYSNQPQHF

CDR3 length: 14
V gene: TRBV5-1
J gene: TRBJ1-2
D gene: -
clone size: -
CDR3 DNA: TGCGCCAGCAGCTTGGTCGCCCAGGGTAACGGCTACACCTTC
CDR3 protein: CASSLVAQGNGYTF

CDR3 length: 11
V gene: TRBV11-2
J gene: TRBJ2-7
D gene: -
clone size: -
CDR3 DNA: TGTGCCAGCAGCTTCGCCTACGAGCAGTACTTC
CDR3 protein: CASSFAYEQYF

CDR3 length: 16
V gene: TRBV5-4
J gene: TRBJ2-3
D gene: TRBD2
clone size: -
CDR3 DNA: TGTGCCAGCAGTAACCTAGCGGGAGGAAGGTCAGATACGCAGTATTTT
CDR3 protein: CASSNLAGGRSDTQYF

CDR3 length: 13
V gene: TRBV11-2
J gene: TRBJ2-1
D gene: -
clone size: -
CDR3 DNA: TGTGTCACCAGCCAAGGGGGTGGCAATGAGCAGTTCTTC
CDR3 protein: CVTSQGGGNEQFF

CDR3 length: 16
V gene: TRBV9
J gene: TRBJ2-1
D gene: TRBD2
clone size: -
CDR3 DNA: TGTGCCAGCAGCGAATTAAGCGGGAGGATCAACAATGAGCAGTTCTTC
CDR3 protein: CASSELSGRINNEQFF

CDR3 length: 13
V gene: TRBV2
J gene: TRBJ2-2
D gene: TRBD1
clone size: -
CDR3 DNA: TGTGCCAGCAGTGAAGAGGGACAGGGGGAGCTGTTTTTT
CDR3 protein: CASSEEGQGELFF

CDR3 length: 16
V gene: TRBV5-4
J gene: TRBJ2-2
D gene: TRBD1
clone size: -
CDR3 DNA: TGTGCCAGCAGCTCCCAGGGGGCCCGCATCACCGGGGAGCTGTTTTTT
CDR3 protein: CASSSQGARITGELFF

CDR3 length: 13
V gene: TRBV10-3
J gene: TRBJ2-7
D gene: -
clone size: -
CDR3 DNA: TGTGCCATTAACCGGGACACCTCCTACGAGCAGTACTTC
CDR3 protein: CAINRDTSYEQYF

CDR3 length: 14
V gene: TRBV11-2
J gene: TRBJ2-7
D gene: -
clone size: -
CDR3 DNA: TGTGCCAGCAGCTTAGACCCTAGCTCCTACGAGCAGTACTTC
CDR3 protein: CASSLDPSSYEQYF

CDR3 length: 14
V gene: TRBV5-4
J gene: TRBJ2-2
D gene: -
clone size: -
CDR3 DNA: TGTGCCAGCAGCTTGGGGGACCACACCGGGGAGCTGTTTTTT
CDR3 protein: CASSLGDHTGELFF

CDR3 length: 14
V gene: TRBV7-3
J gene: TRBJ1-1
D gene: -
clone size: few
CDR3 DNA: TGTGCCAGCAGCCCCGCCGCTGGGAACACTGAAGCTTTCTTT
CDR3 protein: CASSPAAGNTEAFF

CDR3 length: 13
V gene: TRBV5-8
J gene: TRBJ2-3
D gene: -
clone size: many
CDR3 DNA: TGTGCCAGCAGCTTGATGAGCACAGATACGCAGTATTTT
CDR3 protein: CASSLMSTDTQYF

CDR3 length: 13
V gene: TRBV5-4
J gene: TRBJ2-7
D gene: -
clone size: -
CDR3 DNA: TGTGCCAGCAGCTTCGGAGGGATCGACGAGCAGTACTTC
CDR3 protein: CASSFGGIDEQYF